These T cell receptor beta chains were read from a single sample in a study of cytomegalovirus exposure and HLA in healthy donors. The assay was immunoSEQ multiplex PCR, and TCRdb's table has in-frame clones only and misses some. The sample yields just over 50,000 clones, of which the top ten take up about 12%. Sequencing was done on a sample of PBMCs. These receptors came from a woman aged 55-75 years in good health and CMV-seropositive. The CDR3 runs from the conserved cysteine through the conserved F or W. The D gene is left open where the match is weak.

>TRBV11-3|TRBJ2-1|TRBD2
CASSSFRGVEEQFF
TGTGCCAGCAGCTCATTCCGGGGGGTTGAAGAGCAGTTCTTC
>TRBV6-1|TRBJ1-5|NA
CASSELTERQPQHF
TGTGCCAGCAGTGAACTGACGGAGAGGCAGCCCCAGCATTTT
>TRBV6-5|TRBJ1-3|NA
CASSYSHGNTIYF
TGTGCCAGCAGTTACTCCCATGGAAACACCATATATTTT
>TRBV7-9|TRBJ1-2|NA
CASSSETVDSLF
TGTGCCAGCAGCTCCGAAACAGTCGACAGTCTCTTC
>TRBV7-2|TRBJ2-5|NA
CASSKGRETQYF
TGTGCCAGCAGCAAAGGGAGGGAGACCCAGTACTTC
>TRBV28|TRBJ1-2|NA
CASTGTRRYGYTF
TGTGCCAGTACAGGGACCAGGAGGTATGGCTACACTTTC
>TRBV6-5|TRBJ1-6|TRBD1
CASRQQGSNSPLHF
TGTGCCAGCAGGCAACAGGGGTCTAATTCACCCCTACACTTT
>TRBV2|TRBJ1-5|NA
CASSRQGNQPQHF
TGTGCCAGCAGTCGACAGGGCAATCAGCCCCAGCATTTT
>TRBV18|TRBJ2-3|NA
CASSPPLGVTDTQYF
TGTGCCAGCTCACCACCCTTAGGGGTCACAGATACGCAGTATTTT
>TRBV2|TRBJ1-4|NA
CASSRQAGGTNEKLFF
TGTGCCAGCAGCAGACAAGCCGGGGGAACTAATGAAAAACTGTTTTTT
>TRBV2|TRBJ2-7|TRBD1
CASMDRASYEQYF
TGTGCCAGCATGGACAGGGCCTCCTACGAGCAGTACTTC
>TRBV5-6|TRBJ1-2|NA
CASSFPSSYGYTF
TGTGCCAGCAGCTTCCCTAGCTCATATGGCTACACCTTC
>TRBV6-5|TRBJ2-7|TRBD1
CASSKGQGAQYF
TGTGCCAGCAGCAAAGGACAGGGGGCTCAGTACTTC
>TRBV9|TRBJ1-2|NA
CASSANPGYSNYGYTF
TGTGCCAGCAGCGCGAATCCGGGGTACTCTAACTATGGCTACACCTTC
>TRBV9|TRBJ2-1|TRBD2
CASSRSGGAYNEQFF
TGTGCCAGCAGCCGGAGCGGGGGGGCCTACAATGAGCAGTTCTTC
>TRBV7-8|TRBJ1-4|NA
CASSHSNTATNEKLFF
TGTGCCAGCAGTCATTCTAATACTGCAACTAATGAAAAACTGTTTTTT
>TRBV6-1|TRBJ2-3|TRBD1
CASSELGNRGADTQYF
TGTGCCAGCAGTGAATTAGGAAACAGGGGGGCAGATACGCAGTATTTT
>TRBV18|TRBJ2-7|NA
CASSPLPGSYEQYF
TGTGCCAGCTCACCACTTCCAGGGTCCTACGAGCAGTACTTC
>TRBV11-2|TRBJ2-5|TRBD2
CASSFGGAGETQYF
TGTGCCAGCAGCTTCGGGGGGGCCGGGGAGACCCAGTACTTC
>TRBV5-6|TRBJ1-5|NA
CASSPYGPIGDQPQHF
TGTGCCAGCAGCCCCTACGGGCCTATAGGGGATCAGCCCCAGCATTTT
>TRBV6-5|TRBJ1-1|NA
CASSRGGGEGEAFF
TGTGCCAGCAGTCGGGGCGGGGGTGAAGGTGAAGCTTTCTTT
>TRBV19|TRBJ1-1|TRBD1
CASRARQGATEAFF
TGTGCCAGTAGAGCTCGACAGGGGGCAACTGAAGCTTTCTTT
>TRBV19|TRBJ1-6|NA
CASKTGGSYNSPLHF
TGTGCCAGTAAGACAGGTGGCTCCTATAATTCACCCCTCCACTTT